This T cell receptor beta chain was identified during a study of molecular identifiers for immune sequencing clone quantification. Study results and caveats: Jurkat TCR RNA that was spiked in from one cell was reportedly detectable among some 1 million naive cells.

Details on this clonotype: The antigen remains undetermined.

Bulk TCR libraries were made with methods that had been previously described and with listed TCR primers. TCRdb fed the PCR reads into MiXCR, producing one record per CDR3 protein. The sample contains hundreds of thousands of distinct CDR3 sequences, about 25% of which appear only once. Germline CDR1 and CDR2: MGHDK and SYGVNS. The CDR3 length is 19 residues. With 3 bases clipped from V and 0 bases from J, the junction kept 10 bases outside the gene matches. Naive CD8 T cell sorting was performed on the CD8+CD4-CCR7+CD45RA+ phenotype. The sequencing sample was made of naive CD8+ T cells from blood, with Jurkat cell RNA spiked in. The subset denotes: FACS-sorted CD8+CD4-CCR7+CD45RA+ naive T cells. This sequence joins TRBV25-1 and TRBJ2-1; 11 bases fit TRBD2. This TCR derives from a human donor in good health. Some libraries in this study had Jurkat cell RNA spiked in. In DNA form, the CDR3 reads TGTGCCAGCAGTGATACTAGCGGGAGCCCCACCGCCTCCTACAATGAGCAGTTCTTC. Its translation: CASSDTSGSPTASYNEQFF. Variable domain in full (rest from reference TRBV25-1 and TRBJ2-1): EADIYQTPRYLVIGTGKKITLECSQTMGHDKMYWYQQDPGMELHLIHYSYGVNSTEKGDLSSESTVSRIRTEHFPLTLESARPSHTSQYLCASSDTSGSPTASYNEQFFGPGTRLTVL.